The next 4 T cell receptor beta chains were all read from a single sample in a study of T-cell memory formation after mild COVID-19. TCRdb used MiXCR to reprocess the 5' RACE reads, holding one entry per CDR3 protein. Among roughly 190,000 distinct CDR3 sequences listed, around 17% were seen once. The sample consisted of PBMCs or a T cell subset sorted from them (not recorded which). The receptors here all came from an adult woman who had mild COVID-19 (a few samples of this study predate the infection). Cell type and time point are not known.

V gene TRBV7-2 combines with J gene TRBJ2-2, with D perhaps TRBD2 (6 bases). Germline V gives CDR1 SGHTA, CDR2 FQGNSA. V lost 5 bases to trimming and J lost 4 bases, with 14 bases between them. This CDR3 spans 15 amino acids. This chain's CDR3 is CASSLQRRGTGELFF. In DNA, the CDR3 is TGTGCCAGCAGCCTCCAGCGGAGGGGCACCGGGGAGCTGTTTTTT.

This clonotype was seen a handful of times. The CDR3 end shows no conserved phenylalanine or tryptophan, and so a read error is likely. The chain uses TRBV9 and TRBJ1-1, with TRBD1 matching 9 bases. CDR1 is SGDLS, CDR2 YYNGEE, per germline. CDR3 length equals 15 residues. J was trimmed by 0 bases and V by 3 bases; bases with no gene match: 3. CDR3 residues: CASSAWDRVNTEAFL. The CDR3 DNA reads as TGTGCCAGCAGCGCCTGGGACAGGGTGAACACTGAAGCTTTCCTT.

The gene calls are TRBV6-6 and TRBJ2-7; no definite D call. The germline V gene has CDR1 MNHNY and CDR2 SVGAGI (reference sequence). CDR3 length: 12 residues. Trimming removed 5 bases at V and 3 bases at J, with 8 bases between. CDR3 sequence: CASSPSNYEQYF. The CDR3 DNA is TGTGCCAGCAGTCCCAGTAACTACGAGCAGTACTTC.

In this sample, this clonotype turned up a few times. The chain combines TRBV6-1 with TRBJ2-2, with 8 bases aligning to TRBD2. V trimming: 6 bases; J trimming: 5 bases; junction bases outside the gene matches: 11. This CDR3 is built from 16 residues. Looked up from germline, CDR1 is MNHNS and CDR2 is SASEGT. The CDR3 reads CASRFRTSSHTGELFF. The CDR3 nucleotides read TGTGCCAGCAGATTTAGGACTAGCTCCCATACCGGGGAGCTGTTTTTT.